The present entry profiles one TCR beta chain with its context. Its target is not known. PCR primers comprised 60 Vbeta and 13 Jbeta primers. Libraries were prepared by immunoSEQ multiplex PCR; TCRdb keeps only in-frame clonotypes and omits some of them. The listing contains 150,000 to 200,000 clones. This entry belongs to a study of cytomegalovirus exposure and HLA in healthy donors. This CDR3 region has 16 residues. In germline, CDR1 is MDHEN, CDR2 SYDVKM. The J segment lost 0 bases and the V segment lost 5 bases, leaving 6 bases of the junction unmatched. Overall study findings and caveats: What TCR beta sequences reportedly achieved was accurate prediction of HLA-A and HLA-B alleles in most subjects. Being productive about 87% or about 30% of the time was typical of most TCR beta V segments in an earlier analysis. The study assumed roughly uniform donor sequencing depth for presence/absence analyses.

The sequence was collected from a woman aged 18-35 years in good health and CMV-seropositive. The gene calls are TRBV28 and TRBJ1-3; 8 bases line up with TRBD1. Sequencing was done on a sample of PBMCs. CDR3 bases: TGTGCCAGCAGTAGGACAGGGAGGTACTCTGGAAACACCATATATTTT. Translation gives CASSRTGRYSGNTIYF.